A single sample is the source of the 9 T cell receptor beta chains below, sequenced in a study of long-term antiretroviral therapy in people with HIV. immunoSEQ v3.0 was run at survey level. Assay: immunoSEQ multiplex PCR; the TCRdb copy retains only in-frame clones and omits some. The sample lists 35,000 or so clones, roughly 85% occurring once. Sequenced material: unsorted PBMCs, taken roughly 2.8 years before starting antiretroviral therapy. These receptors originate from a woman under 40 with HIV.

This clone was recorded a few times. The gene calls are TRBV6-1 and TRBJ1-1; no firm D call. Germline V lookup: CDR1 MNHNS, CDR2 SASEGT. There are 15 residues in the CDR3. V lost 5 bases and J lost 0, with 13 bases in between. CDR3 residues: CASSRWEPMNTEAFF. As DNA, the CDR3 is TGTGCCAGCAGTAGGTGGGAACCCATGAACACTGAAGCTTTCTTT.

The V gene is TRBV4-1, the J gene TRBJ1-5; D not resolved. CDR1 is MGHRA and CDR2 is YSYEKL in the germline V gene. The ends were cut back, 0 bases at V and 12 bases at J, with 15 bases in the middle. CDR3 length: 14 amino acids. The CDR3 DNA is TGCGCCAGCAGCCAAGAATTGGACTTACGGTACCAGCATTTT. It specifies CASSQELDLRYQHF.

The chain joins TRBV11-2 to TRBJ1-5, with a weak D call TRBD1 (5 bases). This CDR3 spans 18 amino acids. Per germline, CDR1 SGHAT and CDR2 FQNNGV. V lost 5 bases and J lost 7, with 27 bases in between. The CDR3 loop reads CASSPGDKDNTPGQPQHF. The CDR3 DNA follows: TGTGCCAGCAGCCCTGGAGACAAGGACAACACCCCGGGACAGCCCCAGCATTTT. The full variable domain, in which reference TRBV11-2 and TRBJ1-5 provide the parts outside the CDR3, is EAGVAQSPRYKIIEKRQSVAFWCNPISGHATLYWYQQILGQGPKLLIQFQNNGVVDDSQLPKDRFSAERLKGVDSTLKIQPAKLEDSAVYLCASSPGDKDNTPGQPQHFGDGTRLSIL.

This chain joins TRBV7-2 and TRBJ1-2, with D tentatively TRBD1 (5 bases). CDR1 SGHTA and CDR2 FQGNSA come from the germline V gene. The CDR3 contains 13 residues. V was trimmed by 5 bases and J by 4 bases, leaving 11 bases between them. The DNA of the CDR3 is TGTGCCAGCAGCGGCGGGACGTTCTATGGCTACACCTTC. Its translation is CASSGGTFYGYTF.

The rearrangement uses TRBV13 and TRBJ2-3; D is undetermined. CDR1 is PRHDT, CDR2 FYEKMQ, per germline (reference sequence). This CDR3 region has 12 residues. V was trimmed by 3 bases and J by 5 bases, leaving 6 bases between them. CDR3 nucleotide sequence: TGTGCCAGCAGCTTTCAAAGAGATACGCAGTATTTT. It translates to CASSFQRDTQYF.

This clone showed up just once. The rearrangement links TRBV4-1 to TRBJ1-2; D not certain. Germline assignment: CDR1 MGHRA and CDR2 YSYEKL. The V and J ends lost 0 bases and 4 bases respectively, with 9 bases between them. The CDR3 totals 14 residues. The CDR3 bases are TGCGCCAGCAGCCAAGAGGGGATGGGCTATGGCTACACCTTC. It is translated as CASSQEGMGYGYTF.

The chain uses TRBV28 and TRBJ1-1; 11 bases map to TRBD1. The germline V gene encodes CDR1 MDHEN and CDR2 SYDVKM. V was pared by 5 bases and J by 4 bases, with 6 bases of the junction left unmatched. The CDR3 sequence is 15 residues long. CDR3 amino acids: CASSGTGGLSTEAFF. Written as DNA, the CDR3 is TGTGCCAGCAGTGGGACAGGGGGTTTAAGCACTGAAGCTTTCTTT.

This clone was observed a few times. This chain uses TRBV10-3 with TRBJ1-2; the D is unclear. The V gene lost 10 bases and the J gene lost 4 bases, with 16 bases spanning the gap. This CDR3 has 13 residues. Germline V gene lookup returns CDR1 ENHRY and CDR2 SYGVKD. This CDR3 reads CATRSEGSYGYTF. The CDR3 bases are TGTGCCACAAGGTCGGAAGGATCCTATGGCTACACCTTC.

The genes are TRBV5-6 and TRBJ1-6; TRBD1 matches at 8 bases. Germline V gene lookup returns CDR1 SGHDT and CDR2 YYEEEE. This CDR3 region has 14 residues. V shed 3 bases and J 14 bases; nucleotides not matched to a gene: 10. As DNA, the CDR3 is TGTGCCAGCAGCTCAGGACAGGGTTCAAGGGCCCTCCACTTT. Protein: CASSSGQGSRALHF.